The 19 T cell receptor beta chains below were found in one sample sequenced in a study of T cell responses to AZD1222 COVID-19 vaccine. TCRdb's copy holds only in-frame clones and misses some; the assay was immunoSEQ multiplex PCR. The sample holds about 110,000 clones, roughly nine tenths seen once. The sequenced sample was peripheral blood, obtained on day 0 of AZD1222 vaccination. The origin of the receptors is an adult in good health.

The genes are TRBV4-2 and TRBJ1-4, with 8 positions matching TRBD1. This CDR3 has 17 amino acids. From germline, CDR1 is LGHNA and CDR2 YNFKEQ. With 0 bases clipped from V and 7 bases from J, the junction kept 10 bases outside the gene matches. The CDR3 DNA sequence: TGTGCCAGCAGCCAAGAGAGGGCGACAGGGGCGACTGAAAAACTGTTTTTT. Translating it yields CASSQERATGATEKLFF.

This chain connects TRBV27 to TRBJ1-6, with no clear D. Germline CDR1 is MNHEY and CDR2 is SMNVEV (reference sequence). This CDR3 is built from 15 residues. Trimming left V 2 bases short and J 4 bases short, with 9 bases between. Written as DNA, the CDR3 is TGTGCCAGCAGTTTAAACAGAGAGTATAATTCACCCCTCCACTTT. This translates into CASSLNREYNSPLHF.

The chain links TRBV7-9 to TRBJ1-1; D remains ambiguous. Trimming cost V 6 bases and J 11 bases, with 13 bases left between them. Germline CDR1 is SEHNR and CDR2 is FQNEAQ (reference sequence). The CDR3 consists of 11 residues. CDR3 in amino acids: CASSFVLGAFF. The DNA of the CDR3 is TGTGCCAGCAGTTTCGTCCTGGGCGCTTTCTTT.

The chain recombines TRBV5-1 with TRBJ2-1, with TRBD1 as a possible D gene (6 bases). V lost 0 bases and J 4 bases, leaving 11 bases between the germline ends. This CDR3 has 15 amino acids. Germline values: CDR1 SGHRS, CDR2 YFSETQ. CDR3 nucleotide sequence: TGCGCCAGCAGCTTGGAGGGGGACCCTTACAATGAGCAGTTCTTC. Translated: CASSLEGDPYNEQFF. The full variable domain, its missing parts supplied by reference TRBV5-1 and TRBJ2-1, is KAGVTQTPRYLIKTRGQQVTLSCSPISGHRSVSWYQQTPGQGLQFLFEYFSETQRNKGNFPGRFSGRQFSNSRSEMNVSTLELGDSALYLCASSLEGDPYNEQFFGPGTRLTVL.

CDR3 bases: TGTGCCAGCAGTGACTCCCGAACTGGAAACACCATATATTTT. It specifies CASSDSRTGNTIYF. This sequence joins TRBV2 and TRBJ1-3; D is uncertain. Germline CDR1 SNHLY, CDR2 FYNNEI. This CDR3 has 14 amino acids. V was clipped by 3 bases and J by 2 bases, with 8 bases between them.

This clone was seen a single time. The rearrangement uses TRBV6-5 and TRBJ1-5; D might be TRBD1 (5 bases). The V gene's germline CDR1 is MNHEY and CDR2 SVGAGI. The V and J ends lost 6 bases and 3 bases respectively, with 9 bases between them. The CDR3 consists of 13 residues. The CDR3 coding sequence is TGTGCCAGCAGCCGGACACACAATCAGCCCCAGCATTTT. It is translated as CASSRTHNQPQHF.

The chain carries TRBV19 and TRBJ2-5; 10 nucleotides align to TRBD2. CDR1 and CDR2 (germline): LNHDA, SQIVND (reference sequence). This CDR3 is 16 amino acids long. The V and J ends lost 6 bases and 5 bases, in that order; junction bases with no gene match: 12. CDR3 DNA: TGTGCCAGTAGCGAACCCCTAGCGGGAGCTTTGGAGACCCAGTACTTC. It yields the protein CASSEPLAGALETQYF. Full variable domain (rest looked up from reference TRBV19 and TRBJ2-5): DGGITQSPKYLFRKEGQNVTLSCEQNLNHDAMYWYRQDPGQGLRLIYYSQIVNDFQKGDIAEGYSVSREKKESFPLTVTSAQKNPTAFYLCASSEPLAGALETQYFGPGTRLLVL.

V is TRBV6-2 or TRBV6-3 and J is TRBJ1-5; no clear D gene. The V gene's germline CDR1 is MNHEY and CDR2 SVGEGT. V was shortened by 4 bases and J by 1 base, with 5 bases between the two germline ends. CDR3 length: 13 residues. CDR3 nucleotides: TGTGCCAGCAGTTCCAACAGCAATCAGCCCCAGCATTTT. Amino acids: CASSSNSNQPQHF.

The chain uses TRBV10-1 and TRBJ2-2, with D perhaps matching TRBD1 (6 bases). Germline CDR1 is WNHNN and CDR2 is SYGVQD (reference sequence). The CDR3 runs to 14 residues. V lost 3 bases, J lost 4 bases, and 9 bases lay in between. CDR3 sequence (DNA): TGCGCCAGCAGTGAAGGGACAACCACCGGGGAGCTGTTTTTT. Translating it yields CASSEGTTTGELFF.

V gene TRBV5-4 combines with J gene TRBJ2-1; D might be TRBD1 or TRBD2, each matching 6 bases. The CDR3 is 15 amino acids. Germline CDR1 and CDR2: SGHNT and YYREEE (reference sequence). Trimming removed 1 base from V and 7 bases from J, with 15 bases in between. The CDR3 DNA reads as TGTGCCAGCAGCTTGAACGGGGGCCGGGGGAATGAGCAGTTCTTC. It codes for CASSLNGGRGNEQFF.

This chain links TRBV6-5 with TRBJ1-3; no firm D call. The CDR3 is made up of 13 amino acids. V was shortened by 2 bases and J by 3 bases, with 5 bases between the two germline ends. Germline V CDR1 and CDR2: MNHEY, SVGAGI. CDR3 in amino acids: CASSYNRGNTIYF. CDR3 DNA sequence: TGTGCCAGCAGTTACAACCGTGGAAACACCATATATTTT.

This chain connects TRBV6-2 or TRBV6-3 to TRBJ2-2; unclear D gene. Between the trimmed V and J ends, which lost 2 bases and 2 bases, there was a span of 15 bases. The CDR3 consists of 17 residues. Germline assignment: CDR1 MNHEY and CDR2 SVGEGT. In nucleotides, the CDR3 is TGTGCCAGCAGTTACCAGGCACAGACCCTAAACACCGGGGAGCTGTTTTTT. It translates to CASSYQAQTLNTGELFF.

CDR3 in amino acids: CASSFGGSAGNTIYF. CDR3 sequence (DNA): TGCGCCAGCAGCTTCGGAGGGTCAGCCGGAAACACCATATATTTT. The chain is built from TRBV5-1 and TRBJ1-3; D not certain. In germline, CDR1 is SGHRS, CDR2 YFSETQ. Trimming stripped 2 bases from V and 4 bases from J, with 13 bases between. This CDR3 has 15 amino acids.

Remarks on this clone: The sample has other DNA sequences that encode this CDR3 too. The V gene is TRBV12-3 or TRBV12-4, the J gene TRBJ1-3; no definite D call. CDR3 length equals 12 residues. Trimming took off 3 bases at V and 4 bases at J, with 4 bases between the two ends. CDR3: CASSFSGNTIYF. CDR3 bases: TGTGCCAGCAGTTTTTCAGGAAACACCATATATTTT.

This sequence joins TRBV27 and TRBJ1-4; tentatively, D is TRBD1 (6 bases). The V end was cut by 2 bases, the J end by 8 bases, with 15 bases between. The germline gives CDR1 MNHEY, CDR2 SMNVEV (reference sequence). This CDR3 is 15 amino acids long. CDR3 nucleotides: TGTGCCAGCAGTTTAAGCGACACTAGGGGGGAAAAACTGTTTTTT. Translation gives CASSLSDTRGEKLFF.

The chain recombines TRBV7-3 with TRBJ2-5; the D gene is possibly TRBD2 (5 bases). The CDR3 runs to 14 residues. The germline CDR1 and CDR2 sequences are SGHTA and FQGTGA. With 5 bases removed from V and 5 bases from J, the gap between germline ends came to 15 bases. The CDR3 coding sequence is TGTGCCAGCAGCCGAGGAAGTTCGGGGGAGACCCAGTACTTC. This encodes CASSRGSSGETQYF. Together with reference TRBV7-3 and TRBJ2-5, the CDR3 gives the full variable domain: GAGVSQTPSNKVTEKGKYVELRCDPISGHTALYWYRQSLGQGPEFLIYFQGTGAADDSGLPNDRFFAVRPEGSVSTLKIQRTERGDSAVYLCASSRGSSGETQYFGPGTRLLVL.

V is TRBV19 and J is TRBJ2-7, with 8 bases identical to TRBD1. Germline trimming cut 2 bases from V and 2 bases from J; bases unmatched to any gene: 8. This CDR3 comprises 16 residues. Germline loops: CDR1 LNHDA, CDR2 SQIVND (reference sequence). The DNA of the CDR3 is TGTGCCAGTAGTATAAGGGTTGGGACAGGTACCTACGAGCAGTACTTC. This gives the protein CASSIRVGTGTYEQYF.

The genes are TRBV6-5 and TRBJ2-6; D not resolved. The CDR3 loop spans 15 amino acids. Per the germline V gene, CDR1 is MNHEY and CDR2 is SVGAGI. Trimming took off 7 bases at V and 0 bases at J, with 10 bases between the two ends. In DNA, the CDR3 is TGTGCCAGCAAAAACGGTAGCTCTGGGGCCAACGTCCTGACTTTC. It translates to CASKNGSSGANVLTF.

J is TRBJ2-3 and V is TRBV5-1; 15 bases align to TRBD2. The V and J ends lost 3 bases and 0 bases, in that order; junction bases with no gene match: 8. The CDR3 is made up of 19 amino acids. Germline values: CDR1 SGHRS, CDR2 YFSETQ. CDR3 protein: CASSSGLAGGPGSTDTQYF. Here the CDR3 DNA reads TGCGCCAGCAGCTCAGGACTAGCGGGGGGGCCAGGTAGCACAGATACGCAGTATTTT.